Sequencing of this TCR beta chain was carried out in a study of OX40 agonist ivuxolimab in advanced cancers. Germline V gene data show CDR1 as LGHNA and CDR2 as YNFKEQ. The length of the CDR3 is 17 residues. J was trimmed by 0 bases and V by 5 bases; bases with no gene match: 6. A remark on this clone: Its antigen remains unidentified.

General observations from the study: Among the lowest peripheral clonal expansion occurred in 0.1-3.0 mg/kg partial responders. The study did not work out the antigen specificity of the expanded peripheral T cells.

The protocol was immunoSEQ multiplex PCR, while the TCRdb copy is restricted to in-frame clones and leaves out a portion. The data hold about 150,000 clones, with approximately 94% observed a single time. The rearrangement uses TRBV4-2 and TRBJ2-1; 11 bases are shared with TRBD2. The sequencing used CD4+ or CD8+ T cells sorted from blood, collected in a trial of the OX40 agonist ivuxolimab. This clonotype originated in an adult with an advanced solid tumor such as melanoma, head and neck, liver or kidney cancer. CDR3 coding DNA: TGTGCCAGCAGCGAGGGACTAGCGGCTCCCTCCTACAATGAGCAGTTCTTC. It translates to CASSEGLAAPSYNEQFF.